A selection of T cell receptor beta chains follows, all from one sample in a study of T-cell memory formation after mild COVID-19. TCRdb reprocessed the 5' RACE reads via MiXCR and lists one record per CDR3 protein. The sample yields about 340,000 distinct CDR3 sequences, around 15% seen once. Sequences were obtained from PBMCs or a T cell subset sorted from them (not recorded which). These receptors originate from a man younger than 30 who had mild COVID-19 (a few samples of this study predate the infection). Cell type and time point are not known. CDR3s include the opening cysteine and the closing phenylalanine or tryptophan. The D gene is left open where the match is weak. Size is stated for part of the rows, as once, few or many counts, or as a class when the clone is expanded.

j_call v_call cdr3_length d_call clone_size cdr3_nt cdr3_aa
TRBJ1-6 TRBV16 14 - once TGTGCCAGCAGCCAATCGGGGGTGAGTTCACCCCTCCACTTT CASSQSGVSSPLHF
TRBJ2-3 TRBV6-5 18 TRBD2 few TGTGCCAGCAGTTACTCGACCCGGGGGGGCTTCTCCACAGATACGCAGTATTTT CASSYSTRGGFSTDTQYF
TRBJ1-5 TRBV4-3 15 - - TGCGCCAGCAGCCAAACAAAGACAGCGCTCGCGCCCCAGCATTTT CASSQTKTALAPQHF
TRBJ1-2 TRBV6-2/TRBV6-3 11 - - TGTGCCAGCAGCCCCGGGGTCGGCTACACCTTC CASSPGVGYTF
TRBJ2-7 TRBV23-1 15 TRBD1 few TGCGCCAGCAGTCTCCGGGACAGGGACGCCTACGAGCAGTACTTC CASSLRDRDAYEQYF
TRBJ2-3 TRBV20-1 14 TRBD1 few TGCAGTGCTAGGGGGGACAGGGTGGCAGATACGCAGTATTTT CSARGDRVADTQYF
TRBJ2-7 TRBV30 13 - few TGTGCCTGGAGTGTATACAGCTCCTACGAGCAGTACTTC CAWSVYSSYEQYF
TRBJ2-2 TRBV2 16 TRBD2 few TGTGCCAGCAGTGCCCTCGGGACTACAATCACCGGGGAGCTGTTTTTT CASSALGTTITGELFF
TRBJ1-5 TRBV3-1 15 - - TGTGCCAGCAGCCAAGATCGCCAGAAAAATCAGCCCCAGCATTTT CASSQDRQKNQPQHF
TRBJ1-2 TRBV7-2 13 TRBD1 few TGTGCCAGCAGCTCGGACAGGGAGCAAGGCTACACCTTC CASSSDREQGYTF
TRBJ1-1 TRBV7-3 15 - - TGTGCCAGCAGCTTATCCGGGGCCCTGGGCACTGAAGCTTTCTTT CASSLSGALGTEAFF
TRBJ2-5 TRBV20-1 14 - - TGCAGTGCCCAGCCCGGGGCTAGCGAAGAGACCCAGTACTTC CSAQPGASEETQYF
TRBJ2-5 TRBV10-3 14 TRBD2 - TGTGCCATCGGTAGCGGGGGGGCGTCAGAGACCCAGTACTTC CAIGSGGASETQYF
TRBJ1-5 TRBV20-1 14 - - TGCAGTGCTAGCGGGGGCCGAAGCAATCAGCCCCAGCATTTT CSASGGRSNQPQHF
TRBJ2-3 TRBV28 13 - - TGTGCCAGCAGCCCCCTCACTGGGGCCGCGCAGTATTTT CASSPLTGAAQYF
TRBJ1-2 TRBV11-2 16 - - TGTGCCAGCACCGGCGGGATAGGGCCATCTTTCTATGGATACACCTTC CASTGGIGPSFYGYTF
TRBJ2-1 TRBV24-1 15 TRBD2 few TGTGCCACCAGTGATCCAGGACTAGCGGGGGGGAAGCAGTTCTTC CATSDPGLAGGKQFF
TRBJ1-2 TRBV3-1 15 TRBD1 few TGTGCCAGCAGCCAATCCGGGACAGGGGTACCGGGCTACACCTTC CASSQSGTGVPGYTF
TRBJ2-2 TRBV6-5 17 - few TGTGCCAGCAGTTACGGTTCGCCGGACAGCAACACCGGGGAGCTGTTTTTT CASSYGSPDSNTGELFF
TRBJ2-5 TRBV4-1 16 TRBD1 few TGCGCCAGCAGACAAGCTCCCGGGACAGGGAGGGAGACCCAGTACTTC CASRQAPGTGRETQYF
TRBJ2-5 TRBV7-9 13 TRBD1 few TGTGCCAGCAGCTCAGGGGGCTGGGAGACCCAGTACTTC CASSSGGWETQYF
TRBJ2-6 TRBV12-5 15 - few TGTGCTAGTGGTTCTAGGGTTTCCGGGGCCAACGTCCTGACTTTC CASGSRVSGANVLTF
TRBJ1-2 TRBV7-2 15 - - TGTGCCAGCAGCATACCCGATAGGGCTGTCTATGGCTACACCTTC CASSIPDRAVYGYTF
TRBJ2-7 TRBV4-1 15 - few TGCGCCAGCAGCCAAGGGCCGGGGGCTACCTACGAGCAGTACTTC CASSQGPGATYEQYF
TRBJ2-1 TRBV7-9 14 - few TGTGCCAGCAGCCCGGGGACGGCCCTCGATGAGCAGTTCTTC CASSPGTALDEQFF
TRBJ1-6 TRBV9 13 TRBD1 - TGTGCCAGCAGCGTAGACAGGGGATCACCCCTCCACTTT CASSVDRGSPLHF
TRBJ1-6 TRBV20-1 15 - few TGCAGTGCTAGAGGGGGGAGCTCCTATAATTCACCCCTCCACTTT CSARGGSSYNSPLHF
TRBJ2-1 TRBV7-2 13 - few TGTGCCAGCAACCTCGGACAGTACAATGAGCAGTTCTTC CASNLGQYNEQFF
TRBJ2-3 TRBV18 14 - - TGTGCCAGCTCACCACTTAGTAACACAGATACGCAGTATTTT CASSPLSNTDTQYF
TRBJ2-1 TRBV6-6 14 - - TGTGCCACTACCGTTGAAGTCCCCTACAATGAGCAGTTCTTC CATTVEVPYNEQFF
TRBJ2-7 TRBV7-8 13 - few TGTGCCAGCAGCCCCGCGGTGGGGTACGAGCAGTACTTC CASSPAVGYEQYF
TRBJ1-6 TRBV7-2 15 TRBD1 many TGTGCCAGCAGCTTAGTGGCAGGGGGTAATTCACCCCTCCACTTT CASSLVAGGNSPLHF
TRBJ2-6 TRBV12-3/TRBV12-4 14 - few TGTGCCATCAGCCAGAGCTCTGGGGCCAACGTCCTGACTTTC CAISQSSGANVLTF
TRBJ1-6 TRBV13 18 TRBD1 - TGTGCCAGCAGCTCCGGACAGGGAATTAGCTCCTATAATTCACCCCTCCACTTT CASSSGQGISSYNSPLHF
TRBJ2-1 TRBV20-1 13 - many TGCAGTGCTTCTAGTGTCCCCTACAATGAGCAGTTCTTC CSASSVPYNEQFF
TRBJ1-6 TRBV6-1 14 - few TGTGCCAGCAGTGAAGCGGGCTACGGGTCACCCCTCCACTTT CASSEAGYGSPLHF
TRBJ2-1 TRBV5-1 12 - - TGCGCCAGCAGTTACTCCAGGGAGGAGCAGTTCTTC CASSYSREEQFF
TRBJ2-1 TRBV7-9 13 - few TGTGCCAGCAGCTCGCCGGCCTACAATGAGCAGTTCTTC CASSSPAYNEQFF
TRBJ2-3 TRBV5-1 16 TRBD2 many TGCGCCAGCAGCACCTCCTTAGCGGGGGTAACAGATACGCAGTATTTT CASSTSLAGVTDTQYF
TRBJ2-7 TRBV6-5 14 - - TGTGCCAGCACCAGAGGGCAGGGCTTCTACGAGCAGTACTTC CASTRGQGFYEQYF
TRBJ2-2 TRBV20-1 14 - few TGCAGTGCTAGAGAGCCGCAGGGGCCCGGGGAGCTGTTTTTT CSAREPQGPGELFF
TRBJ1-5 TRBV7-9 11 - - TGTGCCAGCAGCCTTGCTGGGCCCCAGCATTTT CASSLAGPQHF
TRBJ1-1 TRBV5-1 14 - - TGCGCCAGCAAGAGGGGGTCGGGGAACACTGAAGCTTTCTTT CASKRGSGNTEAFF
TRBJ2-7 TRBV5-1 14 TRBD1 - TGCGCCAGCAGCTTCGACAGGGAAGCCTACGAGCAGTACTTC CASSFDREAYEQYF
TRBJ2-7 TRBV5-1 14 - many TGCGCCAGCAGCCCTCAGACCGGGCCCCAGGAGAAGTACTTC CASSPQTGPQEKYF
TRBJ2-5 TRBV2 13 - - TGTGCCAGCAGTTCAGGGAGTTGGGAGACCCAGTACTTC CASSSGSWETQYF
TRBJ2-1 TRBV12-3/TRBV12-4 13 - many TGTGCCAGCAGTTTACTTCTCGCCAATGAGCAGTTCTTC CASSLLLANEQFF
TRBJ1-5 TRBV11-2 15 - - TGTGCCAGCAGCGGTGTACAGGGTCGGGGCCAGCCCCAGCATTTT CASSGVQGRGQPQHF
TRBJ1-1 TRBV2 13 - few TGTGCCAGCAGCCCTACACGGAACACTGAAGCTTTCTTT CASSPTRNTEAFF
TRBJ2-5 TRBV5-1 13 - few TGCGCCAGCAGCTTTGCCGCCCAAGAGACCCAGTACTTC CASSFAAQETQYF
TRBJ2-7 TRBV19 13 - - TGTGCCAGTAGTATCCAGGATACCTACGAGCAGTACTTC CASSIQDTYEQYF
TRBJ1-1 TRBV20-1 13 - few TGCAGTGCTAGTACCGGAGCGAACACTGAAGCTTTCTTT CSASTGANTEAFF
TRBJ2-7 TRBV7-9 14 - - TGTGCCAGCAGCTCCAGGGTAGGGAGCTACGAGCAGTACTTC CASSSRVGSYEQYF
TRBJ1-1 TRBV4-2 16 TRBD1 few TGTGCCAGCAGCCAATCCCTGGACAGGGTGACCACTGAAGCTTTCTTT CASSQSLDRVTTEAFF
TRBJ1-6 TRBV7-2 16 - - TGTGCCAGCAGCTCCCGACGGACCGATTATAATTCACCCCTCCACTTT CASSSRRTDYNSPLHF